The rows below give T cell receptor beta chains drawn from one sample of a study of cytomegalovirus exposure and HLA in healthy donors. Repertoires were generated with immunoSEQ multiplex PCR, while TCRdb's copy carries only in-frame clones and drops some. The sample has some 110,000 clones, about 70% seen once. Sequenced: PBMCs. The receptors were gathered from a young man in good health and CMV-seropositive. Each CDR3 is given without its conserved first and last residue.

13	TRBV2	TRBJ2-5	ASRRTGTGGETQY
13	TRBV4-2	TRBJ1-2	ASSQDRSAQGGYT
12	TRBV19	TRBJ1-2	ASRDDRGNYGYT
12	TRBV18	TRBJ2-2	ASSPEQGSGELF
13	TRBV15	TRBJ1-4	ATSTYNRENEKLF
13	TRBV5-6	TRBJ1-3	ASSLRQGAGNTIY
12	TRBV6-1	TRBJ1-1	ASMTGWRNTEAF
13	TRBV7-3	TRBJ2-2	ASSLPGTNTGELF
11	TRBV2	TRBJ1-1	ASSEQGGTEAF
12	TRBV27	TRBJ2-7	ASSRTGEHYEQY
14	TRBV7-6	TRBJ2-3	ASSKTSGGYTDTQY
11	TRBV6-6	TRBJ2-7	ASSRDTSYEQY
16	TRBV18	TRBJ2-6	ASSPRGGEGGGANVLT
12	TRBV30	TRBJ2-7	AWSTNSRKYEQY
13	TRBV11-2	TRBJ2-1	ASSLVTSGGSEQF
10	TRBV11-3	TRBJ2-7	ASSLPGGEQY
13	TRBV7-9	TRBJ1-6	ASSLGAGDNSPLH
12	TRBV7-8	TRBJ2-2	ASSPDTNTGELF
13	TRBV5-1	TRBJ1-4	ASSGEDRGDEKLF
17	TRBV19	TRBJ2-3	ASSISPASTGRGADTQY
12	TRBV6-1	TRBJ1-6	ASSDQGAISPLH
15	TRBV27	TRBJ1-1	ASSLFAGGSMNTEAF
12	TRBV7-9	TRBJ1-2	ASSSRQGLDGYT
11	TRBV4-1	TRBJ1-5	ASSLDRGQPQH
14	TRBV2	TRBJ2-1	ASRAPIAGVYNEQF
10	TRBV6-5	TRBJ2-1	ASSYRGGEQF
14	TRBV28	TRBJ2-7	ASSLSPGQGAYEQY
11	TRBV29-1	TRBJ2-7	SVGHGGAHEQY
12	TRBV18	TRBJ2-7	ASSPSGQDGEQY
13	TRBV11-1	TRBJ1-1	ASSTLTGSNTEAF
14	TRBV7-2	TRBJ1-5	ASSLLGGWGNQPQH
12	TRBV4-2	TRBJ1-5	ASSHLGEAQPQH
13	TRBV18	TRBJ2-1	ASSSQTGGGNEQF
11	TRBV4-3	TRBJ2-1	ASSQEGGDEQF